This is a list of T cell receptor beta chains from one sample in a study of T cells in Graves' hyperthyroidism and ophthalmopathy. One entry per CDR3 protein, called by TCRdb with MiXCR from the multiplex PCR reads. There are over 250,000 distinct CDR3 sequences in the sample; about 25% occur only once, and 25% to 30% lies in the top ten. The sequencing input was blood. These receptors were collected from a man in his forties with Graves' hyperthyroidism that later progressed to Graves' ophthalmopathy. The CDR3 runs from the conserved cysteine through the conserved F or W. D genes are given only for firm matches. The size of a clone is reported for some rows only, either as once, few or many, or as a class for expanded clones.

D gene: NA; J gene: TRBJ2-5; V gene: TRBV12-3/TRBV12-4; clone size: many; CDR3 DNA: TGTGCCAGCAGCCCCACCCTAGGGGGAGAGACCCAGTACTTC; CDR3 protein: CASSPTLGGETQYF
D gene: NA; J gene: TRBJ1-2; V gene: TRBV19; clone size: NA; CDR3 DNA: TGTGCCAGTACTGGGATGGGGGATGGCTACACCTTC; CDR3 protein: CASTGMGDGYTF
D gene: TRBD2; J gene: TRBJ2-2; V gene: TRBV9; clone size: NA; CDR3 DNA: TGTGCCAGCAGCGAATTGACTAGCGGCTCCCGGAACCGAGGCCGGAACACCGGGGAGCTGTTTTTT; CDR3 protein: CASSELTSGSRNRGRNTGELFF
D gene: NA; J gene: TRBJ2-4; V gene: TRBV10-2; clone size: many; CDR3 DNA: TGCGCCAGCAGTCTACAGGGTAACATTCAGTACTTC; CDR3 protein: CASSLQGNIQYF
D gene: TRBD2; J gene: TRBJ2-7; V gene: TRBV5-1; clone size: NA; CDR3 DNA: TGCGCCAGCAGCTTTGGACTAGCGAACTACGAGCAGTACTTC; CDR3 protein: CASSFGLANYEQYF
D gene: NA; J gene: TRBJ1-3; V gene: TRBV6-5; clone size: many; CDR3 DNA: TGTGCCAGCAGTTACGGTGGGACGGACTCTGGAAACACCATATATTTT; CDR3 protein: CASSYGGTDSGNTIYF
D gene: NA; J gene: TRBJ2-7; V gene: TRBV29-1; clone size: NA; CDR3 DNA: TGCAGCGTTGTCCCCGCAGGTGCCTACGAGCAGTACTTC; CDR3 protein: CSVVPAGAYEQYF
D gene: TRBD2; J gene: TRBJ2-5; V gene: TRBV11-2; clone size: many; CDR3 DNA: TGTGCCAGCAGCGCGGGACTAGCGGGGGAAGAGACCCAGTACTTC; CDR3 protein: CASSAGLAGEETQYF
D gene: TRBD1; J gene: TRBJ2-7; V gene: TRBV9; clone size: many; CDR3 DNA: TGTGCCAGCAGCGTAGGGGGACAGACCTCCTACGAGCAGTACTTC; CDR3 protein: CASSVGGQTSYEQYF
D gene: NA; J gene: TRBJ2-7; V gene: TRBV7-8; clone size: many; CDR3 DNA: TGTGCCAGCAGCTTATTTACAGGGAACTCCTACGAGCAGTACTTC; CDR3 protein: CASSLFTGNSYEQYF
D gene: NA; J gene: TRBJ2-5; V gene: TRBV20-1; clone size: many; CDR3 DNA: TGCAGTGCTAGAGACGGGGGCACACCCCGCTGGGAGACCCAGTACTTC; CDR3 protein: CSARDGGTPRWETQYF
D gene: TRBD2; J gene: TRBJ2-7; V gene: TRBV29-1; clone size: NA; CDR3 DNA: TGCAGCGTTGAAGCTAGCGGGAAAGGATCTTACGAGCAGTACTTC; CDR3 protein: CSVEASGKGSYEQYF
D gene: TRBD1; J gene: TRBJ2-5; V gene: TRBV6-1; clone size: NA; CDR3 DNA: TGTGCCAGCGATAGGGACAGCCAGACCCAGTACTTC; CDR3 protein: CASDRDSQTQYF
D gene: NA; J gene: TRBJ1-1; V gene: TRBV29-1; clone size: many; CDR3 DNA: TGCAGCGTCACTCGGGGCACTGAAGCTTTCTTT; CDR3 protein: CSVTRGTEAFF
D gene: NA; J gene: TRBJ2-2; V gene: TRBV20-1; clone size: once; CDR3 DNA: TGCAGTGCTAGAGATATGGCAGGGTCCTCGAACACCGGGGAGCTGTTTTTT; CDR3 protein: CSARDMAGSSNTGELFF
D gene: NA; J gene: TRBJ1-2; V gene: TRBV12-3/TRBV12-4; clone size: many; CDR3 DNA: TGTGCCAGCATACAGATTTTGGGGGGCTACACCTTC; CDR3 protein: CASIQILGGYTF
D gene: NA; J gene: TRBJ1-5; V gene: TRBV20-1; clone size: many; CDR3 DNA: TGCAGTGCTAGAGATCCAGGACCGAGGGGTTCAGGCAATCAGCCCCAGCATTTT; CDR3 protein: CSARDPGPRGSGNQPQHF
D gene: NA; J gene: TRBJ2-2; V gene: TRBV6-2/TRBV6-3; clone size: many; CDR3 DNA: TGTGCCAGCAGTTACCCGGGTACCGGGGAGCTGTTTTTT; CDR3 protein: CASSYPGTGELFF
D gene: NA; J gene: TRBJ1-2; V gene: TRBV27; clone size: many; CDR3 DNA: TGTGCCAGCATCTCACGGGGCAGGGACTTTCCGAGGGGCTACACCTTC; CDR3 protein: CASISRGRDFPRGYTF
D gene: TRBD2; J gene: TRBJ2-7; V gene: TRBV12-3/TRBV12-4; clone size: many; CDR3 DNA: TGTGCCAGCAGCTCGACTAGCGGAAACTACGAGCAGTACTTC; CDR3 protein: CASSSTSGNYEQYF
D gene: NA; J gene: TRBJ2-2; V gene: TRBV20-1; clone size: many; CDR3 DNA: TGCAGTGCTAGAGGGCCGGTGAACACCGGGGAGCTGTTTTTT; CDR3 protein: CSARGPVNTGELFF
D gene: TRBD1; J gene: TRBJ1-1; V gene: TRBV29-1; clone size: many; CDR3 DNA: TGCAGCGGCGGAGGGGGCGAGGACACTGAAGCTTTCTTT; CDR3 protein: CSGGGGEDTEAFF
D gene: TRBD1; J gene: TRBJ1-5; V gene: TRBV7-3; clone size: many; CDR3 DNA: TGTGCCAGCAGCCCCGTACCAGGGGGTAATCAGCCCCAGCATTTT; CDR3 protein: CASSPVPGGNQPQHF
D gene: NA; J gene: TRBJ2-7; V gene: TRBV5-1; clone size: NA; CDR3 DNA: TGCGCCAGCAGCCCCGAACCGGACCCCTACGAGCAGTACTTC; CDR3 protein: CASSPEPDPYEQYF
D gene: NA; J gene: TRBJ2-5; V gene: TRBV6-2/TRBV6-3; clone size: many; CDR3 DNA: TGTGCCAGCAGTTACATGCAAGAGACCCAGTACTTC; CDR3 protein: CASSYMQETQYF
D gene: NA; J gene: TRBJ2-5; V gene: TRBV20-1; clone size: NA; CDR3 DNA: TGCAGTGCGACCGACAGGCTCGTGCAAGAGACCCGGTACTTC; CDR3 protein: CSATDRLVQETRYF
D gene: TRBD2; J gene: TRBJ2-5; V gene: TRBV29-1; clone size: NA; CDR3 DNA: TGCAGCGTCGGAACTAGCGGGAGGGCCCAGACCCAGTACTTC; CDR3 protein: CSVGTSGRAQTQYF
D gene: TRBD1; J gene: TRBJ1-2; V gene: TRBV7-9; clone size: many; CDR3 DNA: TGTGCCAGCAGCCCACGGGACAGCCGCTTCACCTTC; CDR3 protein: CASSPRDSRFTF
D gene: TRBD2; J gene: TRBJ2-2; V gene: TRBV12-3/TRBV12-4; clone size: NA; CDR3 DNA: TGTGCCAGCAGTTTTGATAGCGGGAAAACCGGGGAGCTGTTTTTT; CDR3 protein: CASSFDSGKTGELFF